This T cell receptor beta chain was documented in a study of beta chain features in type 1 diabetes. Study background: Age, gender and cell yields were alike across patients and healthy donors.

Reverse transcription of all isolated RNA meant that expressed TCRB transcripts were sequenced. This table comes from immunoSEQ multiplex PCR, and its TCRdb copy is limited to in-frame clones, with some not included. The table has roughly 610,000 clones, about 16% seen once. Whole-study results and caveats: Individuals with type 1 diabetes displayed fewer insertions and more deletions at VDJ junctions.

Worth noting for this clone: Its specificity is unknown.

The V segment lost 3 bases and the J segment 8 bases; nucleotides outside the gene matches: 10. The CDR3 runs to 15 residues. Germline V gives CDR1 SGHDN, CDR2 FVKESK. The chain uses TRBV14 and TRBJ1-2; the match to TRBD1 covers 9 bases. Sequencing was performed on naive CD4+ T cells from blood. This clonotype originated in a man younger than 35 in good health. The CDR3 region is CASSQLTGGAGGYTF. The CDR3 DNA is TGTGCCAGCAGCCAGTTGACAGGGGGAGCGGGAGGCTACACCTTC. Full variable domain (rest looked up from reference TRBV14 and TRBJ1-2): EAGVTQFPSHSVIEKGQTVTLRCDPISGHDNLYWYRRVMGKEIKFLLHFVKESKQDESGMPNNRFLAERTGGTYSTLKVQPAELEDSGVYFCASSQLTGGAGGYTFGSGTRLTVV.